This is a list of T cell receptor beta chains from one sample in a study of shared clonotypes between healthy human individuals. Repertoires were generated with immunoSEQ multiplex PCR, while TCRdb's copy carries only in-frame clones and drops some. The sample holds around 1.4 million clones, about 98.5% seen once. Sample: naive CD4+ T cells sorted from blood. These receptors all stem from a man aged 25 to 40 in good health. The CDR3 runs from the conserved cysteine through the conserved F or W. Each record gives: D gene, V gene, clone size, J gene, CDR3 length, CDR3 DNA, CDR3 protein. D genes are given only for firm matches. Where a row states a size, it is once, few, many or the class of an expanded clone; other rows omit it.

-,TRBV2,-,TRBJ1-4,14,TGTGCCAGCTTCTGGGGGGGTTTGGGAGAAAAACTGTTTTTT,CASFWGGLGEKLFF
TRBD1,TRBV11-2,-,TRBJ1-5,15,TGTGCCAGCAGCTTCGGGGACAGTAGCAATCAGCCCCAGCATTTT,CASSFGDSSNQPQHF
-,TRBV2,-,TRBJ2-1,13,TGTGCCAGCAGTGAATTACGGGGTCATGAGCAGTTCTTC,CASSELRGHEQFF
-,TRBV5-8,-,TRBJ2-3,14,TGTGCCAGCAGCTTGGGCCTAGGGCCAGATACGCAGTATTTT,CASSLGLGPDTQYF
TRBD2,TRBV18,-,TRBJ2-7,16,TGTGCCAGCTCATCCGGAGGTAGAGCGGGATCCTACGAGCAGTACTTC,CASSSGGRAGSYEQYF
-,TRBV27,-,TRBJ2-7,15,TGTGCCAGCAGTTTTGACATCGCAGCCTCCTACGAGCAGTACTTC,CASSFDIAASYEQYF
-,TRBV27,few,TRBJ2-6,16,TGTGCCAGCAGTCTAATCCAGGGGTTAGGGGCCAACGTCCTGACTTTC,CASSLIQGLGANVLTF
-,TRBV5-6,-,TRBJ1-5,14,TGTGCCAGCAGCTTATGGACGGCTCTATTGCCCCAGCATTTT,CASSLWTALLPQHF
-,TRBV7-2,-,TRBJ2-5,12,TGTGCCAGCAGCCGAGGGGCAGAGACCCAGTACTTC,CASSRGAETQYF
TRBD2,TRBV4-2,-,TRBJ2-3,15,TGTGCCAGCCTGGCCGGAGCGGGAGTTGGAGATACGCAGTATTTT,CASLAGAGVGDTQYF
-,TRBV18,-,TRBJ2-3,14,TGTGCCAGCTCACCACCGGTGGGAACAGATACGCAGTATTTT,CASSPPVGTDTQYF
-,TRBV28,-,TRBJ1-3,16,TGTGCCAGCAGTCCTCTAGGACGGAGCTCTGGAAACACCATATATTTT,CASSPLGRSSGNTIYF
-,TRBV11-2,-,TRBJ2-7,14,TGTGCCAGCAGCTCAATTCAGGGATCCTACGAGCAGTACTTC,CASSSIQGSYEQYF
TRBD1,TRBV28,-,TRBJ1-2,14,TGTGCCAGCTCCTCGGGACAGCAGAACTATGGCTACACCTTC,CASSSGQQNYGYTF
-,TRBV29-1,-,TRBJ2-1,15,TGCAGCGTTGAGTTGCTTGTCAGTACCTACAATGAGCAGTTCTTC,CSVELLVSTYNEQFF
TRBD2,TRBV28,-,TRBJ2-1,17,TGTGCCAGCAGTACAAGACTAAGCGGGAAATATTACAATGAGCAGTTCTTC,CASSTRLSGKYYNEQFF
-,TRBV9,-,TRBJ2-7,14,TGTGCCAGCAGCCCCCAGGGGGGTTTTTACGAGCAGTACTTC,CASSPQGGFYEQYF
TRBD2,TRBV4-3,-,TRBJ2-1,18,TGCGCCAGCAGCCAAAAACCGGGACTAGCGAACTCCTACAATGAGCAGTTCTTC,CASSQKPGLANSYNEQFF
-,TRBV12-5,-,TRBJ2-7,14,TGTGCTAGCTCCGGTGGCAGCAGCTCCTACGAGCAGTACTTC,CASSGGSSSYEQYF
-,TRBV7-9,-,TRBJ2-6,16,TGTGCCAGCAGCTTATCCCGAGCCTCTGGGGCCAACGTCCTGACTTTC,CASSLSRASGANVLTF
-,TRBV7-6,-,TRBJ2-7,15,TGTGCCAGCAGCAGTGAGCAGGGCGTCACCTACGAGCAGTACTTC,CASSSEQGVTYEQYF
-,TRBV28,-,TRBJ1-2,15,TGTGCCAGCATTGGGATGGGGAGTGCTAACTATGGCTACACCTTC,CASIGMGSANYGYTF
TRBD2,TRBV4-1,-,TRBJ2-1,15,TGCGCCAGCAGCCGCCTAGCGGGGTCCTACAATGAGCAGTTCTTC,CASSRLAGSYNEQFF
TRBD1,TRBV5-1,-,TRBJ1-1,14,TGCGCCAGCAGCCAGACAGGGGTGAACACTGAAGCTTTCTTT,CASSQTGVNTEAFF
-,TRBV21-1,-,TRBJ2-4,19,TGTGCCAGCTTTCCTCGTGCAGGGATTAAGGTCGGGGCCAAAAACATTCAGTACTTC,CASFPRAGIKVGAKNIQYF
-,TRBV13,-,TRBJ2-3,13,TGTGCCAGCAGCCAAGAAAGCACAGATACGCAGTATTTT,CASSQESTDTQYF
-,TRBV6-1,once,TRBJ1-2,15,TGTGCCAGCAGTGAAGCGCAGCTGGGGGGGCATGGCTACACCTTC,CASSEAQLGGHGYTF
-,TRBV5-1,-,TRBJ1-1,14,TGCGCCAGCAGCTTCTCCACGGGGACGGCTGAAGCTTTCTTT,CASSFSTGTAEAFF
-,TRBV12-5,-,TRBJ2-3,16,TGTGCTAGTGGTTTCGCAACCGGGATGTCCACAGATACGCAGTATTTT,CASGFATGMSTDTQYF
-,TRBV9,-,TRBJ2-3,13,TGTGCCAGCAGCGTAGCCTCCACAGATACGCAGTATTTT,CASSVASTDTQYF
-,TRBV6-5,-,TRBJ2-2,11,TGTGCCACCTGCTTAGCCGGGGAGCTGTTTTTT,CATCLAGELFF
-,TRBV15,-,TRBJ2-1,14,TGTGCCACCAGCAGAGGGTCCATCAACAATGAGCAGTTCTTC,CATSRGSINNEQFF
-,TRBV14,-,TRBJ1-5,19,TGTGCCAGCAGCCAAGTTGTGTGGGGCCGGGCGGTGAGCAATCAGCCCCAGCATTTT,CASSQVVWGRAVSNQPQHF
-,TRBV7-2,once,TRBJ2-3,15,TGTGCCAGCAGCCCGTCGGGATGGTTCCCAGATACGCAGTATTTT,CASSPSGWFPDTQYF
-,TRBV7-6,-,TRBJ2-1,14,TGTGCCAGCAGCCTTCGGGACTCCCGCAATGAGCAGTTCTTC,CASSLRDSRNEQFF
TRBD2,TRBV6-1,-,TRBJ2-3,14,TGTGCCAGCAGTGGAATTACTAGCGCTGATACGCAGTATTTT,CASSGITSADTQYF
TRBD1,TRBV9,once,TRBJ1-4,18,TGTGCCAGCAGCGCCGGGACAGCCATTTCGGCAACTAATGAAAAACTGTTTTTT,CASSAGTAISATNEKLFF
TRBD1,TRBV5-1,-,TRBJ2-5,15,TGCGCCAGCAGCTTGTTGGGGACAGCCGAAGAGACCCAGTACTTC,CASSLLGTAEETQYF
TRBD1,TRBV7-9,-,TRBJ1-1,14,TGTGCCAGCAGCTCACAGGGGGAGGGCACTGAAGCTTTCTTT,CASSSQGEGTEAFF
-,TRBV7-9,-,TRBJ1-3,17,TGTGCCAGCAGGGAGACGGGGAATGAAGTCTCTGGAAACACCATATATTTT,CASRETGNEVSGNTIYF
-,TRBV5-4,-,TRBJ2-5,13,TGTGCCAGCAGCTTGACTACGCAAGAGACCCAGTACTTC,CASSLTTQETQYF
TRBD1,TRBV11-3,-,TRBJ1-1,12,TGTGCCAGCAGCACCCGGACAGGGAAGGCTTTCTTT,CASSTRTGKAFF
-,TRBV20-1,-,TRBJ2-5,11,TGCAGTGCGAGACGTCAAGAGACCCAGTACTTC,CSARRQETQYF
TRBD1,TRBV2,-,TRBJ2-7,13,TGTGCCAGCAGTGCACAGGGGGCGGGCGAGCAGTACTTC,CASSAQGAGEQYF
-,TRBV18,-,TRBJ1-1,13,TGTGCCAGCTCAATCTCTGCAGCCACTGAAGCTTTCTTT,CASSISAATEAFF
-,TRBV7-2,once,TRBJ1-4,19,TGTGCCAGCAGCTTACGGCTATTCGGCCGGCTCGCGACTAATGAAAAACTGTTTTTT,CASSLRLFGRLATNEKLFF
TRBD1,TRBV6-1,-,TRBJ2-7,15,TGTGCCAGCAGTGAGCCGGGACAGCGCACCTACGAGCAGTACTTC,CASSEPGQRTYEQYF
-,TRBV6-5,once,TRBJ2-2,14,TGTGCCAGCAGTTACTCGATCGGGCCCGGGGAGCTGTTTTTT,CASSYSIGPGELFF
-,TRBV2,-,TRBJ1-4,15,TGTGCCAGCAGTACCCGGGACGGTAATAATGAAAAACTGTTTTTT,CASSTRDGNNEKLFF
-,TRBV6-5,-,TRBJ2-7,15,TGTGCCAGCAGTTACGCTCAGGAGCGAAACTACGAGCAGTACTTC,CASSYAQERNYEQYF
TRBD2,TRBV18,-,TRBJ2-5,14,TGTGCCAGCTCACCTCCGAGCGGGAGTGAGACCCAGTACTTC,CASSPPSGSETQYF
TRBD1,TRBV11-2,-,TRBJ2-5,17,TGTGCCAGCAGCCGCCCCGCGAGACAGGGGGCCGTTGAGACCCAGTACTTC,CASSRPARQGAVETQYF
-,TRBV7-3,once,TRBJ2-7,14,TGTGCCAGCAGCTTAACTGGGGGTTACAACGAGCAGTACTTC,CASSLTGGYNEQYF
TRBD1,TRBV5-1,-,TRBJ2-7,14,TGCGCCAGCAGCTTCGGGACAGGGGCCTACGAGCAGTACTTC,CASSFGTGAYEQYF
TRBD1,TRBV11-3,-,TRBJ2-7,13,TGTGCCAGCAGCTTACGGACAGGGTACGAGCAGTACTTC,CASSLRTGYEQYF